What follows are 22 T cell receptor beta chains derived from one specimen sequenced in a study of T cell changes during pregnancy in multiple sclerosis (dated by TCRdb to between 2017 and 2020). The library was prepared using the immunoSEQ multiplex PCR assay. Sourced from immuneACCESS, this table was stored by TCRdb with only in-frame sequences that have V and J called. A share of the clones is absent; for the studies checked, an unresolved V gene accounts for under half, and the remainder has no known explanation. Present in this sample are 60,000 or so clones, about 91% of which were seen just once. The top ten hold 0.8% to 1% of the sample. Sequenced material: peripheral blood, taken before pregnancy. The receptors here all came from a female donor with multiple sclerosis, enrolled in a pregnancy study.

The chain has TRBV6-1 and TRBJ2-5; D not certain. CDR3 length: 14 residues. Trimming cost V 4 bases and J 1 base, with 10 bases left between them. Germline CDR1 and CDR2: MNHNS and SASEGT. CDR3 sequence: CASSGGSIQETQYF. CDR3 nucleotides: TGTGCCAGCAGTGGAGGAAGTATCCAAGAGACCCAGTACTTC.

CDR3 in DNA: TGTGCCAGCAGCCCTAGCGGGGGGGCCTTTGATGAGCAGTTCTTC. Residues: CASSPSGGAFDEQFF. The chain recombines TRBV27 with TRBJ2-1; 12 bases map to TRBD2. Germline-derived CDR1 and CDR2 are MNHEY and SMNVEV (reference sequence). V lost 6 bases, J lost 8 bases, and 8 bases stayed unmatched. This CDR3 spans 15 amino acids.

The chain joins TRBV4-3 to TRBJ2-7, with TRBD2 matching over 13 bases. The germline V gene encodes CDR1 LGHNA and CDR2 YSLEER. This CDR3 region has 16 residues. V was pared by 1 base and J by 2 bases, with 2 bases of the junction left unmatched. CDR3 DNA: TGCGCCAGCAGCCAAGGGACTAGCGGGAGCGCCTACGAGCAGTACTTC. This encodes CASSQGTSGSAYEQYF.

The chain recombines TRBV9 with TRBJ1-2; 7 positions agree with TRBD1. The CDR3 runs 13 residues. V lost 4 bases and J lost 8; bases outside the gene matches: 8. The germline V gene has CDR1 SGDLS and CDR2 YYNGEE. CDR3 in DNA: TGTGCCAGCAGCACCACAGGGGACGGAGGCTACACCTTC. It specifies CASSTTGDGGYTF.

The rearrangement uses TRBV7-2 and TRBJ1-2; weak D call: TRBD1 (5 bases). CDR1 SGHTA and CDR2 FQGNSA come from the germline V gene. Trimming took off 1 base at V and 2 bases at J, with 8 bases between the two ends. CDR3 size: 14 residues. CDR3: CASSLETENYGYTF. CDR3 bases: TGTGCCAGCAGCTTAGAGACAGAGAACTATGGCTACACCTTC.

The CDR3 reads CASSQGRVQGSPLHF. The CDR3, as DNA: TGCGCCAGCAGCCAAGGCAGGGTACAAGGATCACCCCTCCACTTT. J is TRBJ1-6 and V is TRBV4-3; possibly TRBD1 for D (5 bases). V was shortened by 1 base and J by 10 bases, with 14 bases between the two germline ends. The V gene's germline CDR1 is LGHNA and CDR2 YSLEER. The CDR3 consists of 15 residues.

The CDR3 loop is CASSSDSPTQYF. The CDR3 DNA sequence: TGTGCCAGCTCATCAGATTCCCCCACCCAGTACTTC. The genes are TRBV18 and TRBJ2-5; no clear D. Per germline, CDR1 KGHSH and CDR2 LQKENI. The CDR3 has 12 amino acids. The V end lost 5 bases, the J end lost 8 bases, and 12 bases lay between the germline ends.

This chain connects TRBV6-5 to TRBJ1-2, with TRBD1 identical over 10 bases. The CDR3 is 15 residues long. CDR1 and CDR2 from the germline V gene are MNHEY and SVGAGI. The junction had 6 bases not matched to a gene; V was cut back by 6 bases and J by 2 bases. The CDR3 DNA follows: TGTGCCAGCAGCACCCGGGACAGGGGAAACTATGGCTACACCTTC. Amino acids: CASSTRDRGNYGYTF.

This clone was seen a handful of times. V is TRBV7-9 and J is TRBJ1-3, with D hard to call. Trimming took off 0 bases at V and 8 bases at J, with 11 bases between the two ends. Germline CDR1 is SEHNR and CDR2 is FQNEAQ (reference sequence). This CDR3 has 14 amino acids. CDR3 amino acids: CASSLAGGRDTIYF. The DNA of the CDR3 is TGTGCCAGCAGCTTAGCCGGTGGGAGGGACACCATATATTTT.

About this clone: The sample holds other DNA sequences that translate to the same CDR3. V is TRBV7-9 and J is TRBJ1-1, with D uncertain. Germline CDR1 reads SEHNR; CDR2 reads FQNEAQ (reference sequence). The V end lost 3 bases, the J end lost 0 bases, and 8 bases lay between the germline ends. The CDR3 covers 14 residues. DNA of the CDR3: TGTGCCAGCAGCTTGGGCCATCTGAACACTGAAGCTTTCTTT. It yields the protein CASSLGHLNTEAFF.

The rearrangement uses TRBV4-3 and TRBJ2-5, with 8 positions matching TRBD2. Per the germline V gene, CDR1 is LGHNA and CDR2 is YSLEER. CDR3 length: 14 amino acids. V lost 3 bases and J lost 5; bases outside the gene matches: 5. CDR3 coding DNA: TGCGCCAGCAGCCAGGGGACTAGAAGGGAGACCCAGTACTTC. Its protein is CASSQGTRRETQYF.

This chain joins TRBV6-5 and TRBJ2-1, with D perhaps TRBD2 (7 bases). V dropped 2 bases and J dropped 7 bases, with 12 bases sitting between them. Germline V gene data show CDR1 as MNHEY and CDR2 as SVGAGI. CDR3 length: 14 residues. The CDR3 DNA sequence: TGTGCCAGCAGTTACCCGGGGGGCTGGAATGAGCAGTTCTTC. Protein product: CASSYPGGWNEQFF.

This clone was recorded once. V gene TRBV13 combines with J gene TRBJ2-4; 9 positions agree with TRBD1. The trim removed 1 base at V and 7 bases at J, leaving 11 bases unmatched. The CDR3 totals 17 residues. Germline lookup yields CDR1 PRHDT and CDR2 FYEKMQ (reference sequence). Written as DNA, the CDR3 is TGTGCCAGCAGCTTAGTATCCGACACAGGGGGCAGGAACATTCAGTACTTC. Translation gives CASSLVSDTGGRNIQYF.

The rearrangement joins TRBV7-2 to TRBJ2-3, with 8 bases that match TRBD1. This CDR3 has 15 amino acids. V trimming: 5 bases; J trimming: 3 bases; junction bases outside the gene matches: 7. The germline V gene has CDR1 SGHTA and CDR2 FQGNSA. In DNA, the CDR3 is TGTGCCAGCAGCCCCTGGACAGGGAAGACAGATACGCAGTATTTT. Translating gives CASSPWTGKTDTQYF. The full variable domain, with the rest looked up from reference TRBV7-2 and TRBJ2-3, is GAGVSQSPSNKVTEKGKDVELRCDPISGHTALYWYRQSLGQGLEFLIYFQGNSAPDKSGLPSDRFSAERTGGSVSTLTIQRTQQEDSAVYLCASSPWTGKTDTQYFGPGTRLTVL.

This chain connects TRBV7-9 to TRBJ2-3; 10 nucleotides line up with TRBD2. The CDR3 covers 16 residues. V shed 3 bases, J shed 0 bases, and the junction held 3 bases outside the gene matches. Germline CDR1 and CDR2: SEHNR and FQNEAQ (reference sequence). The CDR3 DNA reads TGTGCCAGCAGCTTCGGGACTAGCGCCAGCACAGATACGCAGTATTTT. Protein sequence: CASSFGTSASTDTQYF.

The V and J genes are TRBV4-3 and TRBJ1-2; D is perhaps TRBD1 (5 bases). The CDR3 has 13 amino acids. Trimming took off 3 bases at V and 7 bases at J, with 12 bases between the two ends. Germline loops: CDR1 LGHNA, CDR2 YSLEER. The CDR3 nucleotides read TGCGCCAGCAGCCAGGGGGGTTTGGGTGGCTACACCTTC. This sequence encodes CASSQGGLGGYTF.

V usage is TRBV5-1 and J usage is TRBJ1-2; D perhaps matches TRBD1 (6 bases). The CDR3 sequence is 15 residues long. Germline assignment: CDR1 SGHRS and CDR2 YFSETQ. Trimming stripped 4 bases from V and 6 bases from J, with 19 bases between. The CDR3 DNA is TGCGCCAGCAGCCCTGGGGTGAACAGGGTACATGGCTACACCTTC. Protein product: CASSPGVNRVHGYTF.

This rearrangement joins TRBV7-2 to TRBJ1-6; no clear D. Germline V gene lookup returns CDR1 SGHTA and CDR2 FQGNSA. This CDR3 contains 14 residues. Trimming left V 0 bases short and J 7 bases short, with 7 bases between. The CDR3 DNA reads TGTGCCAGCAGCTTAGCGCTCCGGAATTCACCCCTCCACTTT. Translating gives CASSLALRNSPLHF. Full variable domain (missing parts from reference TRBV7-2 and TRBJ1-6): GAGVSQSPSNKVTEKGKDVELRCDPISGHTALYWYRQSLGQGLEFLIYFQGNSAPDKSGLPSDRFSAERTGGSVSTLTIQRTQQEDSAVYLCASSLALRNSPLHFGNGTRLTVT.

The V and J genes are TRBV5-4 and TRBJ2-7, with a weak D call TRBD1 (8 bases). The CDR3 sequence is 14 residues long. CDR1 SGHNT and CDR2 YYREEE come from the germline V gene (reference sequence). Trimming stripped 2 bases from V and 5 bases from J, with 14 bases between. The CDR3 loop reads CASSLYRGGNEQYF. The CDR3 DNA sequence: TGTGCCAGCAGCTTATACAGGGGGGGCAACGAGCAGTACTTC.

J is TRBJ1-1 and V is TRBV10-3; TRBD1 aligns across 10 bases. Germline-derived CDR1 and CDR2 are ENHRY and SYGVKD. With 4 bases clipped from V and 5 bases from J, the junction kept 4 bases outside the gene matches. The CDR3 is 14 residues long. The DNA of the CDR3 is TGTGCCATCAGTGTTAGGGACAGGGGAACTGAAGCTTTCTTT. Protein: CAISVRDRGTEAFF.

The chain couples TRBV6-1 to TRBJ1-4; the D gene is possibly TRBD1 (6 bases). CDR1 is MNHNS and CDR2 is SASEGT in the germline V gene. This CDR3 has 15 residues. Trimming shortened V by 6 bases and J by 2 bases, and 13 bases separated the two germline ends. The CDR3 loop is CASRGTGNTNEKLFF. The CDR3 nucleotides read TGTGCCAGCAGGGGAACAGGGAACACTAATGAAAAACTGTTTTTT.

This clone was seen more than once but under ten times. This chain uses TRBV29-1 with TRBJ1-1; D gene ambiguous. The germline V gene encodes CDR1 SQVTM and CDR2 ANQGSEA. V lost 6 bases and J 5 bases, leaving 19 bases between the germline ends. CDR3 size: 14 residues. The CDR3 spells CSVQIWEGRTEAFF. The CDR3 DNA is TGCAGCGTACAAATTTGGGAGGGAAGAACTGAAGCTTTCTTT.